Sequencing of this T cell receptor beta chain was carried out in a study of early T cells in non-severe SARS-CoV-2 infection. The CDR3 contains 15 residues. V lost 3 bases and J 7 bases, leaving 16 bases between the germline ends. MiXCR was run by TCRdb on the 5' RACE reads, yielding one entry per CDR3 protein. This sample yields 25,000 to 30,000 distinct CDR3 sequences, of which about 6.1% are seen a single time; less than 6% belongs to the top ten. In its sample, this clonotype was seen many times. The origin of this receptor is an adult who was a healthcare worker with PCR-confirmed SARS-CoV-2 infection or an uninfected control (not recorded which). The chain has TRBV12-3 or TRBV12-4 and TRBJ2-1; D is possibly TRBD1 (5 bases). Sequences were obtained from whole blood. This CDR3 reads CASSFRQGIVNEQFF. Here the CDR3 DNA reads TGTGCCAGCAGTTTCCGGCAGGGTATCGTGAATGAGCAGTTCTTC.